These T cell receptor beta chains were read from a single sample in a study of blood T cell repertoires in COVID-19. The assay was immunoSEQ multiplex PCR, and TCRdb's table has in-frame clones only and misses some. Of around 150,000 clones in the sample, about 87% are singletons; the top ten hold 10%. Sequencing was carried out using peripheral blood. The source of these receptors is a man in his 60s with active or convalescent COVID-19. Both conserved end residues are part of each CDR3. D genes are given only for firm matches. For some rows the clone size is stated as once, few or many, or as a class when expanded; others skip it.

V gene: TRBV24-1
D gene: .
clone size: .
J gene: TRBJ2-5
CDR3 protein: CATSVRGLKTQYF
CDR3 DNA: TGTGCCACCAGTGTCAGGGGCTTGAAGACCCAGTACTTC

V gene: TRBV9
D gene: TRBD2
clone size: .
J gene: TRBJ2-1
CDR3 protein: CASGPGGLAGTYNEQFF
CDR3 DNA: TGTGCCAGCGGGCCAGGGGGACTAGCGGGTACCTACAATGAGCAGTTCTTC

V gene: TRBV6-1
D gene: TRBD1
clone size: .
J gene: TRBJ1-5
CDR3 protein: CASSEGVTGVGNQPQHF
CDR3 DNA: TGTGCCAGCAGTGAAGGGGTTACAGGGGTGGGCAATCAGCCCCAGCATTTT

V gene: TRBV25-1
D gene: TRBD2
clone size: .
J gene: TRBJ2-6
CDR3 protein: CASSELGGISSGANVLTF
CDR3 DNA: TGTGCCAGCAGTGAACTCGGGGGGATATCCTCTGGGGCCAACGTCCTGACTTTC

V gene: TRBV19
D gene: TRBD1
clone size: .
J gene: TRBJ1-2
CDR3 protein: CASSRSRDRGLNYGYTF
CDR3 DNA: TGTGCCAGTAGCAGGTCCCGGGACAGGGGCCTTAACTATGGCTACACCTTC

V gene: TRBV28
D gene: TRBD2
clone size: .
J gene: TRBJ2-7
CDR3 protein: CASRPSLGGAGGSDEQYF
CDR3 DNA: TGTGCCAGCAGACCCAGTTTGGGTGGAGCGGGAGGGAGCGACGAGCAGTACTTC

V gene: TRBV5-1
D gene: .
clone size: .
J gene: TRBJ2-1
CDR3 protein: CASSANAVTNEQFF
CDR3 DNA: TGCGCCAGCAGCGCTAATGCCGTAACCAATGAGCAGTTCTTC

V gene: TRBV18
D gene: TRBD1
clone size: once
J gene: TRBJ1-2
CDR3 protein: CASSAGQQNYGYTF
CDR3 DNA: TGTGCCAGCTCAGCGGGACAGCAGAACTATGGCTACACCTTC

V gene: TRBV7-2
D gene: TRBD1
clone size: .
J gene: TRBJ2-6
CDR3 protein: CASDRDRPLGANVLTF
CDR3 DNA: TGTGCCAGCGACCGGGACAGGCCTCTTGGGGCCAACGTCCTGACTTTC

V gene: TRBV9
D gene: .
clone size: .
J gene: TRBJ1-2
CDR3 protein: CASSLGQGNYGYTF
CDR3 DNA: TGTGCCAGCAGCCTCGGGCAGGGGAACTATGGCTACACCTTC

V gene: TRBV7-2
D gene: TRBD1
clone size: few
J gene: TRBJ2-7
CDR3 protein: CASARTGTGVAEQYF
CDR3 DNA: TGTGCCAGCGCAAGAACCGGGACAGGCGTTGCCGAGCAGTACTTC

V gene: TRBV28
D gene: .
clone size: .
J gene: TRBJ2-7
CDR3 protein: CASSLISRGLIYEQYF
CDR3 DNA: TGTGCCAGCAGTCTCATTTCCAGGGGTCTCATTTACGAGCAGTACTTC

V gene: TRBV7-9
D gene: .
clone size: .
J gene: TRBJ1-1
CDR3 protein: CASTPGDRNTEAFF
CDR3 DNA: TGTGCCAGCACCCCAGGGGATCGGAACACTGAAGCTTTCTTT

V gene: TRBV28
D gene: TRBD1
clone size: few
J gene: TRBJ1-4
CDR3 protein: CASSFGQGAGEKLFF
CDR3 DNA: TGTGCCAGCAGTTTCGGACAGGGGGCAGGTGAAAAACTGTTTTTT

V gene: TRBV19
D gene: .
clone size: .
J gene: TRBJ2-7
CDR3 protein: CASRREQYF
CDR3 DNA: TGTGCCAGTAGGCGGGAGCAGTACTTC

V gene: TRBV5-1
D gene: .
clone size: .
J gene: TRBJ1-1
CDR3 protein: CASSVGESGAFF
CDR3 DNA: TGCGCCAGCTCCGTAGGTGAGTCGGGAGCTTTCTTT

V gene: TRBV3-1/TRBV3-2
D gene: .
clone size: .
J gene: TRBJ2-1
CDR3 protein: CASSPGAGRGFGFF
CDR3 DNA: TGTGCCAGCAGCCCCGGTGCGGGAAGGGGTTTTGGGTTCTTC

V gene: TRBV27
D gene: .
clone size: .
J gene: TRBJ1-6
CDR3 protein: CASTQRQYNSPLHF
CDR3 DNA: TGTGCCAGCACTCAGCGGCAATATAATTCACCCCTCCACTTT

V gene: TRBV19
D gene: TRBD1
clone size: .
J gene: TRBJ1-2
CDR3 protein: CASGDRLYGYTF
CDR3 DNA: TGTGCCAGCGGGGACAGGCTCTATGGCTACACCTTC

V gene: TRBV9
D gene: .
clone size: .
J gene: TRBJ1-4
CDR3 protein: CASNRGTTNEKLFF
CDR3 DNA: TGTGCCAGCAATCGCGGAACAACTAATGAAAAACTGTTTTTT

V gene: TRBV19
D gene: TRBD1
clone size: .
J gene: TRBJ2-5
CDR3 protein: CASSINRGETQYF
CDR3 DNA: TGTGCCAGTAGTATAAACAGGGGAGAGACCCAGTACTTC

V gene: TRBV18
D gene: TRBD1
clone size: .
J gene: TRBJ2-5
CDR3 protein: CASSPGQHQETQYF
CDR3 DNA: TGTGCCAGCTCACCGGGACAGCACCAAGAGACCCAGTACTTC

V gene: TRBV19
D gene: .
clone size: .
J gene: TRBJ1-1
CDR3 protein: CASSIVVAVITEAFF
CDR3 DNA: TGTGCCAGTAGTATAGTGGTTGCGGTGATCACTGAAGCTTTCTTT

V gene: TRBV7-7
D gene: TRBD1
clone size: .
J gene: TRBJ2-3
CDR3 protein: CASSLMPEQGYTDTQYF
CDR3 DNA: TGTGCTAGCAGCTTGATGCCGGAACAGGGGTACACAGATACGCAGTATTTT

V gene: TRBV30
D gene: .
clone size: .
J gene: TRBJ1-2
CDR3 protein: CAWSVLQGYGYTF
CDR3 DNA: TGTGCCTGGAGTGTTTTACAGGGCTATGGCTACACCTTC

V gene: TRBV19
D gene: .
clone size: .
J gene: TRBJ2-3
CDR3 protein: CASSTSDRNTDTQYF
CDR3 DNA: TGTGCCAGTAGTACCTCGGACAGAAACACAGATACGCAGTATTTT

V gene: TRBV28
D gene: .
clone size: .
J gene: TRBJ1-1
CDR3 protein: CASRNPTGSTEAFF
CDR3 DNA: TGTGCCAGCAGAAACCCTACGGGGTCCACTGAAGCTTTCTTT

V gene: TRBV7-2
D gene: .
clone size: .
J gene: TRBJ2-3
CDR3 protein: CASSFDRSDTQYF
CDR3 DNA: TGTGCCAGCAGCTTCGACAGGTCAGATACGCAGTATTTT

V gene: TRBV29-1
D gene: .
clone size: .
J gene: TRBJ2-7
CDR3 protein: CSAVTSYEQYF
CDR3 DNA: TGCAGCGCCGTAACTAGCTACGAGCAGTACTTC

V gene: TRBV19
D gene: .
clone size: .
J gene: TRBJ2-6
CDR3 protein: CASSESGANVLTF
CDR3 DNA: TGTGCCAGTAGTGAGTCTGGGGCCAACGTCCTGACTTTC

V gene: TRBV6-5
D gene: .
clone size: .
J gene: TRBJ2-7
CDR3 protein: CASSYSRGYEQYF
CDR3 DNA: TGTGCCAGCAGTTACTCGAGAGGCTACGAGCAGTACTTC

V gene: TRBV19
D gene: TRBD1
clone size: once
J gene: TRBJ2-7
CDR3 protein: CASSASGTGGYEQYF
CDR3 DNA: TGTGCCAGTAGTGCCTCCGGGACAGGGGGCTACGAGCAGTACTTC

V gene: TRBV28
D gene: TRBD1
clone size: .
J gene: TRBJ2-7
CDR3 protein: CASSRGQGFRSYEQYF
CDR3 DNA: TGTGCCAGCAGTAGGGGGCAGGGATTTAGATCCTACGAGCAGTACTTC

V gene: TRBV28
D gene: .
clone size: once
J gene: TRBJ1-1
CDR3 protein: CASSLAWTEAFF
CDR3 DNA: TGTGCCAGCAGCCTCGCGTGGACTGAAGCTTTCTTT

V gene: TRBV6-2/TRBV6-3
D gene: .
clone size: .
J gene: TRBJ2-7
CDR3 protein: CASSSDGNYEGQYF
CDR3 DNA: TGTGCCAGCAGTTCAGACGGCAACTACGAAGGGCAGTACTTC

V gene: TRBV18
D gene: .
clone size: .
J gene: TRBJ1-5
CDR3 protein: CASSPAGNRDQPQHF
CDR3 DNA: TGTGCCAGCTCACCAGCGGGGAATAGGGATCAGCCCCAGCATTTT

V gene: TRBV7-9
D gene: TRBD2
clone size: few
J gene: TRBJ2-7
CDR3 protein: CASSLNRVVAGRNPYEQYF
CDR3 DNA: TGTGCCAGCAGCCTAAACAGGGTGGTAGCGGGAAGGAACCCTTACGAGCAGTACTTC

V gene: TRBV7-9
D gene: TRBD2
clone size: few
J gene: TRBJ2-1
CDR3 protein: CASSHRASGRNEQFF
CDR3 DNA: TGTGCCAGCTCCCACAGGGCTAGCGGGAGGAATGAGCAGTTCTTC

V gene: TRBV7-7
D gene: .
clone size: .
J gene: TRBJ2-2
CDR3 protein: CASSPPLGDGELFF
CDR3 DNA: TGTGCTAGCAGCCCTCCTCTCGGGGACGGGGAGCTGTTTTTT

V gene: TRBV5-8
D gene: .
clone size: .
J gene: TRBJ2-3
CDR3 protein: CARGPDTQYF
CDR3 DNA: TGTGCCAGGGGCCCGGATACGCAGTATTTT

V gene: TRBV28
D gene: TRBD1
clone size: .
J gene: TRBJ1-2
CDR3 protein: CASKKGARQGPYGYTF
CDR3 DNA: TGTGCCAGTAAGAAAGGGGCACGACAGGGACCCTATGGCTACACCTTC

V gene: TRBV6-5
D gene: TRBD1
clone size: once
J gene: TRBJ1-2
CDR3 protein: CASRPPGTVNYGYTF
CDR3 DNA: TGTGCCAGCAGACCCCCAGGGACAGTAAACTATGGCTACACCTTC

V gene: TRBV7-2
D gene: .
clone size: .
J gene: TRBJ2-1
CDR3 protein: CASSQGLIYNEQFF
CDR3 DNA: TGTGCCAGCAGCCAGGGACTCATCTACAATGAGCAGTTCTTC